These 14 T cell receptor beta chains were sequenced from one sample in a study of blood T cell repertoires in COVID-19. Profiled with immunoSEQ multiplex PCR; TCRdb holds only in-frame clones, not every one. Among around 290,000 clones listed, around nine tenths were seen once. The specimen sequenced was PBMCs or T cells enriched from blood (not recorded which). These receptors were obtained from a woman between 25 and 40 years old who had recovered from COVID-19.

The chain combines TRBV20-1 with TRBJ2-7; no definite D call. This CDR3 spans 11 amino acids. V was clipped by 0 bases and J by 9 bases, with 9 bases between them. Germline CDR1 DFQATT, CDR2 SNEGSKA (reference sequence). The chain's CDR3 is CSARDYVRQYF. Written as DNA, the CDR3 is TGCAGTGCTAGAGATTACGTGAGGCAGTACTTC.

The genes are TRBV9 and TRBJ2-5; TRBD1 agrees at 7 bases. V was pared by 0 bases and J by 2 bases, with 4 bases of the junction left unmatched. This CDR3 is 15 amino acids long. Per germline, CDR1 SGDLS and CDR2 YYNGEE. The CDR3 bases are TGTGCCAGCAGCGTAGAACCAGGGGGACAAGAGACCCAGTACTTC. This codes for CASSVEPGGQETQYF.

The chain has TRBV9 and TRBJ1-2, with 11 bases fitting TRBD1. CDR3 length: 18 residues. Germline V gives CDR1 SGDLS, CDR2 YYNGEE. With V trimmed by 4 bases and J by 2 bases, 13 bases remained unmatched. The CDR3 here is CASSPGGTGGIVNYGYTF. CDR3 DNA: TGTGCCAGCAGCCCAGGGGGGACAGGGGGTATCGTGAACTATGGCTACACCTTC.

This rearrangement joins TRBV10-3 to TRBJ2-1, with TRBD2 matching over 8 bases. With V trimmed by 4 bases and J by 8 bases, 4 bases remained unmatched. CDR3 size: 13 residues. CDR1 and CDR2 (germline): ENHRY, SYGVKD. The CDR3 protein is CAISVQLADEQFF. The CDR3 DNA sequence: TGTGCCATCAGTGTCCAACTAGCGGATGAGCAGTTCTTC.

This rearrangement joins TRBV29-1 to TRBJ1-2; D is undetermined. The CDR3 loop spans 11 amino acids. Trimming stripped 2 bases from V and 8 bases from J, with 9 bases between. Germline V gene sequence: CDR1 SQVTM, CDR2 ANQGSEA. The CDR3 spells CSVESGIGYTF. In DNA form, the CDR3 reads TGCAGCGTTGAATCGGGGATCGGCTACACCTTC.

This clone was counted only a few times. The rearrangement links TRBV13 to TRBJ2-1; TRBD2 matches 9 bases. This CDR3 comprises 17 residues. Germline CDR1 PRHDT, CDR2 FYEKMQ (reference sequence). After removal of 0 bases from V and 4 bases from J, the junction contained 7 bases not matched to a gene. In DNA, the CDR3 is TGTGCCAGCAGCTTAGGATCGGGACTAGCAAATTACAATGAGCAGTTCTTC. Its protein is CASSLGSGLANYNEQFF.

This chain connects TRBV4-2 to TRBJ2-3; 8 bases line up with TRBD1. The CDR3 has 14 amino acids. V was clipped by 6 bases and J by 1 base; unmatched bases: 3. Germline CDR1 is LGHNA and CDR2 is YNFKEQ. CDR3 sequence: CASSLGQGTDTQYF. The CDR3 nucleotides read TGTGCCAGCAGTCTGGGACAGGGCACAGATACGCAGTATTTT.

This chain links TRBV7-8 with TRBJ2-7, with TRBD2 matching over 10 bases. V trimming: 5 bases; J trimming: 3 bases; junction bases outside the gene matches: 16. The CDR3 extends over 18 amino acids. Germline lookup yields CDR1 SGHVS and CDR2 FQNEAQ. This chain's CDR3 is CASSLKIAGGSTSYEQYF. CDR3 nucleotides: TGTGCCAGCAGCCTAAAAATAGCGGGAGGATCGACAAGCTACGAGCAGTACTTC.

This clone came up once. The V and J genes are TRBV5-1 and TRBJ2-7; 11 bases line up with TRBD2. J was trimmed by 5 bases and V by 2 bases; bases with no gene match: 9. The CDR3 length is 16 residues. The germline CDR1 and CDR2 sequences are SGHRS and YFSETQ. CDR3 in amino acids: CASSFGLTSGSNEQYF. In nucleotides, the CDR3 is TGCGCCAGCAGCTTTGGCCTTACTAGCGGGAGCAACGAGCAGTACTTC.

The chain recombines TRBV18 with TRBJ2-5, with TRBD1 matching 7 bases. With 2 bases clipped from V and 2 bases from J, the junction kept 5 bases outside the gene matches. CDR1 is KGHSH, CDR2 LQKENI, per germline. There are 15 residues in the CDR3. CDR3 sequence: CASSPWDSRQETQYF. For the CDR3, the DNA is TGTGCCAGCTCACCATGGGACAGCCGTCAAGAGACCCAGTACTTC.

In DNA, the CDR3 is TGTGCCAGCAGTTACTCCTTTTCTCAGCCCCAGCATTTT. This gives the protein CASSYSFSQPQHF. This chain links TRBV6-5 with TRBJ1-5, with D unresolved. V was pared by 0 bases and J by 6 bases, with 6 bases between. The CDR3 is 13 amino acids. Looked up from germline, CDR1 is MNHEY and CDR2 is SVGAGI.

This chain joins TRBV28 and TRBJ1-1; 7 bases are a match to TRBD1. Germline values: CDR1 MDHEN, CDR2 SYDVKM. This CDR3 comprises 15 residues. J was trimmed by 1 base and V by 7 bases; bases with no gene match: 9. Here the CDR3 reads CASTIGRQGNTEAFF. The DNA for the CDR3 is TGTGCCAGCACAATAGGGAGACAGGGGAACACTGAAGCTTTCTTT.

This chain uses TRBV4-2 with TRBJ2-5; 7 bases match TRBD1. Germline V gene data show CDR1 as LGHNA and CDR2 as YNFKEQ. The V and J ends lost 0 bases and 2 bases, in that order; junction bases with no gene match: 3. This CDR3 spans 15 amino acids. CDR3 amino acids: CASSQESGQQETQYF. In nucleotides, the CDR3 is TGTGCCAGCAGCCAAGAGTCGGGACAGCAAGAGACCCAGTACTTC.

V is TRBV5-1 and J is TRBJ2-7; TRBD1 aligns across 8 bases. The CDR3 has 14 residues. V lost 4 bases, J lost 3 bases, and 6 bases stayed unmatched. Germline V gives CDR1 SGHRS, CDR2 YFSETQ. The CDR3 coding sequence is TGCGCCAGCAGCCCTCCGGGACAGGACTACGAGCAGTACTTC. Translated: CASSPPGQDYEQYF.